This T cell receptor beta chain was profiled in a study of shared clonotypes between healthy human individuals. Naive CD8 populations comprised CD45RO-negative cells positively selected for CCR7, excluding terminally differentiated effector memory CD45RA+ cells. To note about this clone: Its antigen remains unidentified.

Source study methods: Junction-only sequences produced by ImmunoSEQ had no quality scores, so filtering differed. Produced via immunoSEQ multiplex PCR; TCRdb's table is partial and in-frame only. V, J and clone size are those of that table, while D and trimming were read from the DNA. Among about 2.1 million clones listed, roughly 95% were seen once. Study observations and caveats: Clonotypes not shared had lower generation probabilities than those common to all four donors. Naive CD4 clonotypes were shared across a handful of donors at 5% to 6%. Few donors limited the genetic and exposure-history diversity represented.

Per the germline V gene, CDR1 is SGHAT and CDR2 is FQNNGV. The CDR3 loop spans 16 amino acids. V lost 2 bases, J lost 1 base, and 8 bases stayed unmatched. The TCR was taken from a man aged 18-30 years in good health. Some clones in this sample may be carry-over from other donors' samples. This rearrangement joins TRBV11-2 to TRBJ2-7; 7 bases are a match to TRBD2. Sequenced material: naive CD8+ T cells from PBMCs. The CDR3 sequence: CASSLFPSGASYEQYF. DNA of the CDR3: TGTGCCAGCAGCTTATTCCCTAGCGGAGCTTCCTACGAGCAGTACTTC.